Described below is a single T cell receptor beta chain sequence and its context. TCRdb keeps only in-frame clones here, not all; method: immunoSEQ multiplex PCR. The sample has some 49,000 clones, roughly 85% seen once. The data were obtained in a study of control samples from healthy donors and cancer patients. The CDR3 totals 15 residues. V was shortened by 5 bases and J by 2 bases, with 13 bases between the two germline ends. The germline CDR1 and CDR2 sequences are SNHLY and FYNNEI. The TCR originated in a woman aged 50 to 60 with lung cancer. The specimen was PBMCs. The gene calls are TRBV2 and TRBJ2-1, with D unclear. The CDR3 coding sequence is TGTGCCAGCAGTCCTACAAGGGCTGCCTACAATGAGCAGTTCTTC. It is translated as CASSPTRAAYNEQFF.